This T cell receptor (beta chain) was captured by sequencing in a study of CD8 T cells in ankylosing spondylitis. This clonotype has just a few counts. TCRdb re-analysed the 5' RACE reads in MiXCR, keeping a single row per CDR3 protein. The repertoire includes some 350,000 distinct CDR3 sequences, 14% to 15% of them detected once, and roughly 0.99% sits in the top ten. The CDR3 loop spans 15 amino acids. Germline V gene lookup returns CDR1 SGDLS and CDR2 YYNGEE. Trimming cost V 1 base and J 1 base, with 11 bases left between them. This TCR derives from a male donor with ankylosing spondylitis or in good health (not recorded which). Source material: blood, either unsorted or a sorted T cell fraction (not recorded which). The V and J genes are TRBV9 and TRBJ1-1, with D perhaps matching TRBD1 (5 bases). The CDR3 sequence: CASSVRDGENTEAFF. The DNA of the CDR3 is TGTGCCAGCAGCGTAAGGGACGGGGAGAACACTGAAGCTTTCTTT. Full variable domain (missing parts from reference TRBV9 and TRBJ1-1): DSGVTQTPKHLITATGQRVTLRCSPRSGDLSVYWYQQSLDQGLQFLIQYYNGEERAKGNILERFSAQQFPDLHSELNLSSLELGDSALYFCASSVRDGENTEAFFGQGTRLTVV.